This T cell receptor (beta chain) was found in a study of blood T cell repertoires in COVID-19. Study in general: The analysed material was cDNA or gDNA that came from T cells, B-cell-depleted T cells, or PBMCs.

Profiling relied on immunoSEQ multiplex PCR, and the TCRdb table lists in-frame clones only, not all of them. This table has some 170,000 clones, around four fifths appearing once. J lost 4 bases, V lost 0 bases, and 23 bases had no gene match. The germline V gene encodes CDR1 LGHDT and CDR2 YNNKEL (reference sequence). The CDR3 consists of 23 residues. The sequencing sample was made of peripheral blood. The chain couples TRBV3-1 (or the pseudogene TRBV3-2) to TRBJ2-3, with 12 bases aligning to TRBD2. The clonotype comes from a man aged 65 to 79 with acute or convalescent COVID-19. The CDR3, as DNA: TGTGCCAGCAGCCAAGAAGTTAGTGGGCTAGCGGGGGGGCTAGGCATATTCCCAGATACGCAGTATTTT. Its translation is CASSQEVSGLAGGLGIFPDTQYF.